The 27 T cell receptor beta chains below come from one sample, sequenced in a study of regulatory T cells in long-lasting Graves disease. Time point reported: newly diagnosed GD, antithyroid drugs for less than 3 months. From RNA extracted from PBMCs, the TCR library was made. The TCR beta library used iRepertoire HTBI primers with Arm-PCR amplification of CDR3. TCRdb re-analysed the multiplex PCR reads in MiXCR, keeping a single row per CDR3 protein. Of around 450,000 distinct CDR3 sequences in the sample, about 16% were seen once. These same data were also listed under a study on T cells in Graves' hyperthyroidism and ophthalmopathy.

The sample here was peripheral blood mononuclear cells (PBMCs), taken at new diagnosis, from a patient treated with antithyroid drugs. These TCRs come from a man aged 35 to 55 with Graves disease.

This clonotype appeared many times. This chain connects TRBV12-3 or TRBV12-4 to TRBJ2-7; D ambiguous. The V end was cut by 3 bases, the J end by 7 bases, with 10 bases between. CDR3 size: 12 residues. In DNA, the CDR3 is TGTGCCAGCAGTTTGCCCTTTAGGGAGCAGTACTTC. Amino acid sequence: CASSLPFREQYF.

This clonotype was counted at least ten times. The chain joins TRBV29-1 to TRBJ2-7, with D possibly matching TRBD2 (5 bases). Germline CDR1 is SQVTM and CDR2 is ANQGSEA. V gave up 6 bases and J gave up 5 bases, with 11 bases separating them. This CDR3 contains 11 residues. The CDR3 DNA sequence: TGCAGCGTCCAAGCGGTCAACGAGCAGTACTTC. Protein sequence: CSVQAVNEQYF.

With respect to this clonotype: One end of the junction varies from germline; a read error may be responsible. The V call is TRBV7-2, the J call TRBJ2-3, with 7 bases fitting TRBD1. Germline loops: CDR1 SGHTA, CDR2 FQGNSA. The CDR3 runs 15 residues. CDR3 in amino acids: CASSSGQTYTNTQYF. As DNA, the CDR3 is TGTGCCAGCAGCTCGGGACAGACTTACACAAATACGCAGTATTTT.

V usage is TRBV12-3 or TRBV12-4 and J usage is TRBJ2-3, with TRBD2 identical over 11 bases. The V gene end was trimmed by 7 bases and the J gene end by 2 bases; junction bases not matched to a gene: 8. The CDR3 is made up of 16 amino acids. The CDR3 sequence is CASTRTSGSDTDTQYF. CDR3 DNA sequence: TGTGCCAGCACCCGAACTAGCGGGAGTGACACAGATACGCAGTATTTT.

Ten or more counts support this clonotype. A read error may produce the germline difference seen at one junction end. The chain uses TRBV6-1 and TRBJ2-7, with 8 nucleotides matching TRBD1. Per the germline V gene, CDR1 is MNHNS and CDR2 is SASEGT. The CDR3 has 15 amino acids. CDR3 DNA sequence: TGTGCCAGCAGGGAAGACAGGGGATACTCCTACGAGCAGTACTTC. This encodes CASREDRGYSYEQYF.

This clonotype occurred a few times. The J gene is TRBJ2-5, the V gene TRBV6-4; D gene uncertain. CDR1 and CDR2 from the germline V gene are MRHNA and SNTAGT. V dropped 2 bases and J dropped 3 bases, with 4 bases sitting between them. The CDR3 totals 12 residues. Here the CDR3 reads CASSDREETQYF. The CDR3 coding sequence is TGTGCCAGCAGTGACAGGGAAGAGACCCAGTACTTC.

The genes are TRBV6-1 and TRBJ2-5; D not resolved. Germline values: CDR1 MNHNS, CDR2 SASEGT. CDR3 length: 15 residues. V lost 0 bases and J lost 2, with 10 bases in between. This CDR3 is CASSEAGYAQETQYF. The CDR3, as DNA: TGTGCCAGCAGTGAAGCGGGTTACGCTCAAGAGACCCAGTACTTC.

This clonotype was detected many times. The V and J genes are TRBV7-2 and TRBJ2-3; 7 bases fit TRBD1. Trimming took 0 bases from V and 6 from J; bases not matched to a gene: 6. CDR1 is SGHTA, CDR2 FQGNSA, per germline. The CDR3 totals 15 residues. Here the CDR3 DNA reads TGTGCCAGCAGCTTAGCAGGGGGCTTCGACGATACGCAGTATTTT. This sequence encodes CASSLAGGFDDTQYF. The full variable domain, rest sourced from reference TRBV7-2 and TRBJ2-3, is GAGVSQSPSNKVTEKGKDVELRCDPISGHTALYWYRQSLGQGLEFLIYFQGNSAPDKSGLPSDRFSAERTGGSVSTLTIQRTQQEDSAVYLCASSLAGGFDDTQYFGPGTRLTVL.

The table lists this clonotype with many counts. The V gene is TRBV27, the J gene TRBJ2-7; 7 nucleotides match TRBD2. Germline trimming cut 7 bases from V and 4 bases from J; bases unmatched to any gene: 1. Germline values: CDR1 MNHEY, CDR2 SMNVEV (reference sequence). The CDR3 has 11 amino acids. CDR3 region: CASTGGYEQYF. DNA for the CDR3: TGTGCCAGCACCGGGGGGTACGAGCAGTACTTC.

Many counts were recorded for this clonotype. The chain joins TRBV3-1 to TRBJ2-3; 11 nucleotides line up with TRBD2. The DNA end lines up better with TRBJ2-1; the J call may be wrong. This CDR3 comprises 13 residues. CDR1 is LGHDT and CDR2 is YNNKEL in the germline V gene (reference sequence). For the CDR3, the DNA is TGTGCCAGCAACCTAGCGGGAGGTCGTGAGCAGTTCTTC. As protein: CASNLAGGREQFF.

This clonotype was counted ten times or more. The chain has TRBV5-1 and TRBJ2-7; D possibly corresponds to TRBD1 (5 bases). The CDR3 is 13 residues long. Germline V lookup: CDR1 SGHRS, CDR2 YFSETQ. V dropped 8 bases and J dropped 2 bases, with 14 bases sitting between them. CDR3 loop: CASAPGHPYEQYF. CDR3 nucleotides: TGCGCCAGTGCCCCCGGACACCCCTACGAGCAGTACTTC.

This clonotype appeared many times. The chain recombines TRBV3-1 with TRBJ2-1; a possible D gene is TRBD1 (6 bases). V shed 2 bases and J shed 7 bases, with 9 bases lying between them. This CDR3 has 13 residues. Germline CDR1 is LGHDT and CDR2 is YNNKEL (reference sequence). In DNA form, the CDR3 reads TGTGCCAGCAGCCAACCTCAGGGGAATGAGCAGTTCTTC. As protein: CASSQPQGNEQFF.

This clonotype came up a few times. Given a much more abundant clone one base away, this may be a read error. This chain links TRBV5-1 with TRBJ2-7; 8 bases map to TRBD2. The CDR3 has 15 amino acids. CDR1 is SGHRS, CDR2 YFSETQ, per germline. The chain's CDR3 is CASSWASGQTYGQYF. The CDR3 region has the DNA TGCGCCAGCAGCTGGGCTAGCGGGCAAACCTACGGGCAGTACTTC.

Worth noting for this clonotype: Since a much larger clone is just one base distant, this may be a read error. The CDR3: CASSQVVSTDTQYF. In nucleotides, the CDR3 is TGTGCCAGCAGCCAAGTTGTCAGCACAGATACGCAGTATTTT. The rearrangement links TRBV3-1 to TRBJ2-3; the D is unclear. This CDR3 has 14 amino acids. Germline CDR1 reads LGHDT; CDR2 reads YNNKEL (reference sequence). Trimming took 1 base from V and 0 from J, leaving 5 bases between them.

This clonotype was counted many times. The chain is built from TRBV3-1 and TRBJ1-1, with no clear D. The CDR3 is 13 residues long. Trimming took 4 bases from V and 0 from J, leaving 6 bases between them. The germline V gene encodes CDR1 LGHDT and CDR2 YNNKEL (reference sequence). CDR3 in amino acids: CASSPVLNTEAFF. The CDR3 region has the DNA TGTGCCAGCAGCCCTGTCCTGAACACTGAAGCTTTCTTT. Drawing the rest from reference TRBV3-1 and TRBJ1-1, the complete variable domain is DTAVSQTPKYLVTQMGNDKSIKCEQNLGHDTMYWYKQDSKKFLKIMFSYNNKELIINETVPNRFSPKSPDKAHLNLHINSLELGDSAVYFCASSPVLNTEAFFGQGTRLTVV.

There are many counts of this clonotype. The chain couples TRBV10-3 to TRBJ2-1; D possibly matches TRBD1 or TRBD2 (5 bases each). This CDR3 comprises 13 residues. CDR1 and CDR2 (germline): ENHRY, SYGVKD. Trimming cost V 11 bases and J 6 bases, with 17 bases left between them. The CDR3 protein is CASTGTQTNEQFF. The CDR3 region has the DNA TGTGCCTCTACCGGGACCCAAACCAATGAGCAGTTCTTC.

The rearrangement links TRBV7-9 to TRBJ1-1; D gene ambiguous. This CDR3 is built from 16 residues. The V end was cut by 0 bases, the J end by 0 bases, with 11 bases between. Germline-derived CDR1 and CDR2 are SEHNR and FQNEAQ (reference sequence). The CDR3 coding sequence is TGTGCCAGCAGCTTAGCGACAACTATTTTGAACACTGAAGCTTTCTTT. This gives the protein CASSLATTILNTEAFF.

This clonotype was seen more than once but under ten times. This rearrangement joins TRBV19 to TRBJ2-1; 8 positions agree with TRBD2. This CDR3 contains 18 residues. The V segment lost 3 bases and the J segment 9 bases; nucleotides outside the gene matches: 19. Germline V gene sequence: CDR1 LNHDA, CDR2 SQIVND (reference sequence). The CDR3 loop is CASSIEGPSGRNAREQFF. CDR3 bases: TGTGCCAGTAGTATTGAGGGGCCTAGCGGGCGGAACGCACGTGAGCAGTTCTTC. The full variable domain, in which reference TRBV19 and TRBJ2-1 provide the parts outside the CDR3, is DGGITQSPKYLFRKEGQNVTLSCEQNLNHDAMYWYRQDPGQGLRLIYYSQIVNDFQKGDIAEGYSVSREKKESFPLTVTSAQKNPTAFYLCASSIEGPSGRNAREQFFGPGTRLTVL.

This clonotype occurred many times. Here the CDR3 reads CASSPTGTDTEAFF. DNA of the CDR3: TGTGCCAGCAGTCCTACAGGGACGGACACTGAAGCTTTCTTT. This chain uses TRBV28 with TRBJ1-1; possible D gene TRBD1, 6 bases. The CDR3 contains 14 residues. Between the trimmed V and J ends, which lost 5 bases and 3 bases, there was a span of 13 bases. Germline CDR1 and CDR2: MDHEN and SYDVKM. Supplemented by reference TRBV28 and TRBJ1-1, the full variable domain reads DVKVTQSSRYLVKRTGEKVFLECVQDMDHENMFWYRQDPGLGLRLIYFSYDVKMKEKGDIPEGYSVSREKKERFSLILESASTNQTSMYLCASSPTGTDTEAFFGQGTRLTVV.

The CDR3 DNA reads TGTGCCAGCAGTCGGACAGGGCTGTCCGGGGAGCTGTTTTTT. This gives the protein CASSRTGLSGELFF. The J gene is TRBJ2-2, the V gene TRBV6-2 or TRBV6-3; TRBD1 aligns across 8 bases. The CDR3 runs 14 residues. Germline CDR1 MNHEY, CDR2 SVGEGT. V gave up 5 bases and J gave up 6 bases; unmatched junction bases: 5.

As regards this clonotype: This may be a read error, as it is one base from a much larger clone. The V call is TRBV7-9, the J call TRBJ2-1; D remains ambiguous. The J call may be faulty, since TRBJ2-3 better matches the DNA end. The CDR3 length is 14 residues. Germline V gene lookup returns CDR1 SEHNR and CDR2 FQNEAQ (reference sequence). The CDR3 loop reads CASSLSGPSDTQYF. CDR3 coding DNA: TGTGCCAGCAGCTTGTCAGGTCCGTCAGATACGCAGTATTTT.

Turning to this clonotype: One base away lies a much larger clone, so this may be a sequencing read error. The gene calls are TRBV12-5 and TRBJ1-5; D ambiguous. The germline V gene encodes CDR1 LGHNT and CDR2 FRNRAP. Trimming removed 1 base at V and 7 bases at J, with 17 bases between. This CDR3 spans 16 amino acids. The CDR3 DNA reads TGTGCTAGTGGTTTGGGTAGTCAGAGTCCGAGACAGCCCCAGCATTTT. It specifies CASGLGSQSPRQPQHF.

This clonotype appeared many times. The chain joins TRBV5-1 to TRBJ2-7; D is perhaps TRBD1 or TRBD2 (6 bases each). The CDR3 length is 13 residues. Germline values: CDR1 SGHRS, CDR2 YFSETQ. V lost 5 bases to trimming and J lost 4 bases, with 13 bases between them. The CDR3 sequence is CASRQGAGYEQYF. CDR3 bases: TGCGCCAGCAGACAGGGAGCGGGTTACGAGCAGTACTTC.

The chain couples TRBV25-1 to TRBJ2-2; 9 bases map to TRBD1. The CDR3 has 16 residues. The germline V gene encodes CDR1 MGHDK and CDR2 SYGVNS. Trimming removed 8 bases from V and 6 bases from J; junction bases left unmatched: 13. CDR3 sequence: CASADTGGSWAGELFF. The CDR3, as DNA: TGTGCCAGCGCGGACACAGGGGGCTCTTGGGCCGGGGAGCTGTTTTTT. Full variable domain (missing parts from reference TRBV25-1 and TRBJ2-2): EADIYQTPRYLVIGTGKKITLECSQTMGHDKMYWYQQDPGMELHLIHYSYGVNSTEKGDLSSESTVSRIRTEHFPLTLESARPSHTSQYLCASADTGGSWAGELFFGEGSRLTVL.

This clonotype has ten or more counts. This chain connects TRBV7-6 to TRBJ2-3; maybe TRBD1 (6 bases). The CDR3 loop spans 15 amino acids. The V end was cut by 5 bases, the J end by 2 bases, with 14 bases between. Germline assignment: CDR1 SGHVS and CDR2 FNYEAQ. CDR3 coding DNA: TGTGCCAGCAGCGTATTGAGACAGGTCACAGATACGCAGTATTTT. Translated, it gives CASSVLRQVTDTQYF.

This sequence joins TRBV3-1 and TRBJ2-3; D gene uncertain. Trimming shortened V by 1 base and J by 3 bases, and 5 bases separated the two germline ends. Germline V gene data show CDR1 as LGHDT and CDR2 as YNNKEL (reference sequence). This CDR3 has 13 amino acids. The chain's CDR3 is CASSQGNTDTQYF. The CDR3 region has the DNA TGTGCCAGCAGCCAAGGGAATACAGATACGCAGTATTTT.

Concerning this clonotype itself: A much larger clone sits a single nucleotide away, making a read error possible. The chain couples TRBV6-5 to TRBJ2-7; TRBD1 aligns across 7 bases. CDR1 is MNHEY, CDR2 SVGAGI, per germline. This CDR3 is 16 amino acids long. The CDR3 is CASSYFPRGFPYEQCF. The CDR3 coding sequence is TGTGCCAGCAGTTACTTTCCCAGGGGGTTCCCCTACGAGCAGTGCTTC.